This T cell receptor beta chain is from a study of CD8 T cells in ankylosing spondylitis. Making the TCR beta libraries involved quantitative 5'-RACE with molecular barcodes. TCRdb reprocessed the 5' RACE reads via MiXCR and lists one record per CDR3 protein. The sample has some 250,000 distinct CDR3 sequences, around 10% seen once. Study outcomes and limitations: There was reportedly significant enrichment of clones that were disease-linked in matched ankylosing spondylitis synovial fluid.

The CDR3 runs 13 residues. Trimming stripped 6 bases from V and 1 base from J, with 12 bases between. CDR1 and CDR2 from the germline V gene are SQVTM and ANQGSEA. As to this clonotype: The target antigen is unknown.

Specimen: blood, either unsorted or a sorted T cell fraction (not recorded which). This TCR derives from a male donor with ankylosing spondylitis or in good health (not recorded which). V usage is TRBV29-1 and J usage is TRBJ1-2; a possible D gene is TRBD1 (6 bases). The CDR3 bases are TGCAGCGTAGCGACAGGCGATAACTATGGCTACACCTTC. It specifies CSVATGDNYGYTF.